The text below deals with one TCR beta chain. Its matching antigen is unknown. The table came from immunoSEQ multiplex PCR; TCRdb's copy has only in-frame clones and leaves some out. The sample lists approximately 10,000 clones; approximately 90% were seen once. The germline CDR1 and CDR2 sequences are SGHTA and FQGTGA. The CDR3 is 15 residues long. J lost 6 bases, V lost 4 bases, and 5 bases had no gene match. The data derive from a study of immune evolution from preneoplasia to lung adenocarcinoma. Study results and caveats: Later-stage lesions seemingly showed higher T cell density and diversity than normal lung. From normal lung to invasive adenocarcinoma, top clone frequencies appeared to decrease.

Resections took place in Japan or China from about 2014 to 2017. Nucleic acids came from premalignant or tumor cells enriched by macro-dissection. This chain links TRBV7-3 with TRBJ2-1; 11 nucleotides line up with TRBD2. The receptor was derived from a person aged 65 to 85 with invasive lung adenocarcinoma. Some clones in this sample may be carry-over from other donors' samples. The source material was FFPE invasive lung adenocarcinoma tissue. CDR3: CASSSWGTSGNEQFF. CDR3 DNA sequence: TGTGCCAGCAGCTCCTGGGGGACTAGCGGCAATGAGCAGTTCTTC.